The 23 T cell receptor beta chains given below trace back to one sample, sequenced in a study of cytomegalovirus exposure and HLA in healthy donors. In the PCR, 60 Vbeta and 13 Jbeta primers were used. Assay: immunoSEQ multiplex PCR; the TCRdb copy retains only in-frame clones and omits some. Here the sample spans around 170,000 clones, about 80% being singletons. Sequenced input: PBMCs. The receptors were gathered from a woman between 45 and 60 years old in good health and CMV-seropositive.

This clone appeared once. This chain uses TRBV2 with TRBJ2-3, with 10 bases that match TRBD2. The CDR3 length is 15 residues. The V gene's germline CDR1 is SNHLY and CDR2 FYNNEI. After removal of 7 bases from V and 3 bases from J, the junction contained 7 bases not matched to a gene. DNA of the CDR3: TGTGCCAGCAAACTAGCGGGGTCGTTAACAGATACGCAGTATTTT. Translating gives CASKLAGSLTDTQYF.

The CDR3 DNA follows: TGCGCCAGCAGCCAGCTCGAGGCCCCATCCTATGGCTACACCTTC. Translating it yields CASSQLEAPSYGYTF. V gene TRBV4-1 combines with J gene TRBJ1-2; D ambiguous. CDR3 length equals 15 residues. Germline V lookup: CDR1 MGHRA, CDR2 YSYEKL. V lost 3 bases, J lost 4 bases, and 15 bases lay in between.

The V call is TRBV5-4, the J call TRBJ2-5; TRBD2 might be the D (6 bases). The V gene's germline CDR1 is SGHNT and CDR2 YYREEE (reference sequence). The CDR3 has 15 amino acids. The V end was cut by 4 bases, the J end by 4 bases, with 17 bases between. In nucleotides, the CDR3 is TGTGCCAGCAGCCCCACCTCGACTAGGTCAGAGACCCAGTACTTC. It encodes CASSPTSTRSETQYF.

The chain recombines TRBV5-4 with TRBJ2-2, with D maybe TRBD2 (6 bases). The CDR3 has 14 residues. Trimming took off 4 bases at V and 6 bases at J, with 13 bases between the two ends. Germline V gene data show CDR1 as SGHNT and CDR2 as YYREEE (reference sequence). In DNA, the CDR3 is TGTGCCAGCAGCCTACGGTGGGGGGCCGGGGAGCTGTTTTTT. Its translation is CASSLRWGAGELFF.

The V call is TRBV6-5, the J call TRBJ2-3; TRBD1 might be the D (6 bases). V shed 7 bases and J shed 5 bases, with 16 bases lying between them. The CDR3 contains 14 residues. Per germline, CDR1 MNHEY and CDR2 SVGAGI. The CDR3 protein is CASNWGRSGDTQYF. The DNA for the CDR3 is TGTGCCAGCAATTGGGGGCGTTCCGGAGATACGCAGTATTTT.

J is TRBJ2-3 and V is TRBV28; D may be TRBD2 (5 bases). Germline V gene lookup returns CDR1 MDHEN and CDR2 SYDVKM. The V and J ends lost 7 bases and 2 bases respectively, with 16 bases between them. The CDR3 consists of 15 residues. This CDR3 reads CASKGGGSLTDTQYF. CDR3 nucleotide sequence: TGTGCCAGCAAAGGAGGAGGTAGCCTCACAGATACGCAGTATTTT.

The rearrangement joins TRBV4-2 to TRBJ1-1; TRBD1 matches 8 bases. V lost 2 bases to trimming and J lost 7 bases; unmatched junction nucleotides: 12. The CDR3 has 16 residues. Germline assignment: CDR1 LGHNA and CDR2 YNFKEQ. The chain's CDR3 is CASSQSGQGPGHEAFF. The DNA of the CDR3 is TGTGCCAGCAGCCAATCCGGACAGGGCCCCGGGCATGAAGCTTTCTTT.

CDR3 loop: CASSQTSGSYEQYF. The CDR3 DNA is TGTGCCAGCAGCCAAACTAGCGGATCCTACGAGCAGTACTTC. This chain connects TRBV4-2 to TRBJ2-7, with 8 positions matching TRBD2. From germline, CDR1 is LGHNA and CDR2 YNFKEQ. V gave up 2 bases and J gave up 1 base; unmatched junction bases: 1. The CDR3 is 14 residues long.

This chain uses TRBV5-1 with TRBJ2-2; D may be TRBD1 (8 bases). This CDR3 has 14 amino acids. V lost 6 bases and J lost 1, with 10 bases in between. Germline CDR1 is SGHRS and CDR2 is YFSETQ. The CDR3 DNA reads as TGCGCCAGCAACAGGGGGGGGAACACCGGGGAGCTGTTTTTT. Protein: CASNRGGNTGELFF.

The gene calls are TRBV5-5 and TRBJ1-2; 7 nucleotides align to TRBD1. This CDR3 is 12 amino acids long. V lost 7 bases, J lost 6 bases, and 6 bases stayed unmatched. Germline V lookup: CDR1 SGHKS, CDR2 YYEKEE (reference sequence). In nucleotides, the CDR3 is TGTGCCAGCGGCGACAGGGTGAATGGCTACACCTTC. Translated: CASGDRVNGYTF. Combining the CDR3 with reference TRBV5-5 and TRBJ1-2 gives the whole variable domain DAGVTQSPTHLIKTRGQQVTLRCSPISGHKSVSWYQQVLGQGPQFIFQYYEKEERGRGNFPDRFSARQFPNYSSELNVNALLLGDSALYLCASGDRVNGYTFGSGTRLTVV.

This clone showed up just once. The V call is TRBV5-6, the J call TRBJ2-5, with 12 bases identical to TRBD2. Germline CDR1 and CDR2: SGHDT and YYEEEE. V shed 1 base and J 5 bases; nucleotides not matched to a gene: 9. CDR3 size: 17 residues. In DNA form, the CDR3 reads TGTGCCAGCAGCTTGATGCTAGCGGGGGGGCTGTTGGAGACCCAGTACTTC. Translating it yields CASSLMLAGGLLETQYF.

The rearrangement joins TRBV18 to TRBJ2-5; tentatively, D is TRBD1 (5 bases). This CDR3 has 14 amino acids. Trimming stripped 6 bases from V and 3 bases from J, with 14 bases between. CDR1 and CDR2 from the germline V gene are KGHSH and LQKENI. CDR3 amino acids: CASSTGRAEETQYF. In DNA form, the CDR3 reads TGTGCCAGCTCCACCGGCAGGGCCGAAGAGACCCAGTACTTC.

This rearrangement joins TRBV19 to TRBJ1-6; 8 nucleotides align to TRBD1. Germline V lookup: CDR1 LNHDA, CDR2 SQIVND (reference sequence). This CDR3 is 15 amino acids long. After removal of 5 bases from V and 8 bases from J, the junction contained 8 bases not matched to a gene. The CDR3 sequence is CASSPTGTGHSPLHF. CDR3 in DNA: TGTGCCAGTAGTCCCACCGGGACAGGCCATTCACCCCTCCACTTT.

This clone was seen a few times. The chain uses TRBV6-5 and TRBJ1-1; D is uncertain. Trimming pared 7 bases from V and 2 bases from J, leaving 17 bases between. In germline, CDR1 is MNHEY, CDR2 SVGAGI. The CDR3 loop spans 15 amino acids. The CDR3 bases are TGTGCCAGCAACGCAGGAGGAAGTTATAACACTGAAGCTTTCTTT. It specifies CASNAGGSYNTEAFF.

The V and J genes are TRBV12-5 and TRBJ2-7; 7 bases fit TRBD1. Germline CDR1 and CDR2: LGHNT and FRNRAP. V lost 1 base and J lost 3; bases outside the gene matches: 3. This CDR3 is 14 amino acids long. CDR3 sequence (DNA): TGTGCTAGTGGTTTGGACAGGGGTGGCTACGAGCAGTACTTC. Protein product: CASGLDRGGYEQYF.

The chain links TRBV9 to TRBJ2-3, with D possibly TRBD2 on 5 matching bases. This CDR3 comprises 12 residues. V lost 0 bases and J lost 8, with 7 bases in between. CDR1 and CDR2 from the germline V gene are SGDLS and YYNGEE. The CDR3 nucleotides read TGTGCCAGCAGCGTAGACGCGGGTACGCAGTATTTT. It yields the protein CASSVDAGTQYF. The entire variable domain, with the rest obtained from reference TRBV9 and TRBJ2-3, is as follows: DSGVTQTPKHLITATGQRVTLRCSPRSGDLSVYWYQQSLDQGLQFLIQYYNGEERAKGNILERFSAQQFPDLHSELNLSSLELGDSALYFCASSVDAGTQYFGPGTRLTVL.

The chain employs TRBV5-6 and TRBJ2-7; 8 nucleotides align to TRBD1. The CDR3 loop spans 16 amino acids. With 4 bases clipped from V and 0 bases from J, the junction kept 9 bases outside the gene matches. The V gene's germline CDR1 is SGHDT and CDR2 YYEEEE. The CDR3 DNA follows: TGTGCCAGCAGCCAATTCCCGGGACAGGTCTCCTACGAGCAGTACTTC. Translating gives CASSQFPGQVSYEQYF.

This clone is judged medium-sized (0.01 to 0.1%). The V gene is TRBV19, the J gene TRBJ1-1, with D uncertain. The V gene's germline CDR1 is LNHDA and CDR2 SQIVND (reference sequence). Trimming shortened V by 3 bases and J by 1 base, and 6 bases separated the two germline ends. The CDR3 consists of 13 residues. This CDR3 is CASSIYENTEAFF. The CDR3 DNA reads TGTGCCAGTAGTATCTACGAGAACACTGAAGCTTTCTTT.

In its sample, this clone was seen once. The chain is built from TRBV19 and TRBJ1-4, with D hard to call. V dropped 3 bases and J dropped 12 bases, with 11 bases sitting between them. This CDR3 is 12 amino acids long. The V gene's germline CDR1 is LNHDA and CDR2 SQIVND (reference sequence). The CDR3 loop is CASSIGVGELFF. The DNA of the CDR3 is TGTGCCAGTAGTATCGGGGTTGGAGAACTGTTTTTT.

V usage is TRBV7-9 and J usage is TRBJ2-5; 8 positions match TRBD2. V shed 0 bases, J shed 5 bases, and the junction held 5 bases outside the gene matches. The CDR3 is 15 amino acids. Germline V lookup: CDR1 SEHNR, CDR2 FQNEAQ (reference sequence). CDR3 nucleotide sequence: TGTGCCAGCAGCTTAGCGGGCGCTAGCGGGGAGACCCAGTACTTC. It yields the protein CASSLAGASGETQYF.

This clone was observed a handful of times. This chain connects TRBV5-1 to TRBJ1-1; D remains unclear. The CDR3 is 12 amino acids. V was trimmed by 6 bases and J by 3 bases, leaving 9 bases between them. Per germline, CDR1 SGHRS and CDR2 YFSETQ. The CDR3 nucleotides read TGCGCCAGCACCGGAGTTGACACTGAAGCTTTCTTT. It is translated as CASTGVDTEAFF.

The V call is TRBV3-2, the J call TRBJ2-7; the D call in the table, TRBD2, was not verified against the DNA. TRBV3-2 is a pseudogene. This CDR3 is built from 9 residues. Here the CDR3 DNA reads TGTGCCAGCGGGAGCGAGCAGTACTTC. This translates into CASGSEQYF.

This chain connects TRBV2 to TRBJ1-6; no reliable D call. Trimming removed 3 bases at V and 14 bases at J, with 11 bases between. This CDR3 comprises 12 residues. CDR1 is SNHLY, CDR2 FYNNEI, per germline. The CDR3 sequence: CASSEGEWALHF. CDR3 coding DNA: TGTGCCAGCAGTGAGGGCGAATGGGCCCTCCACTTT. The entire variable domain, with the rest obtained from reference TRBV2 and TRBJ1-6, is as follows: EPEVTQTPSHQVTQMGQEVILRCVPISNHLYFYWYRQILGQKVEFLVSFYNNEISEKSEIFDDQFSVERPDGSNFTLKIRSTKLEDSAMYFCASSEGEWALHFGNGTRLTVT.